This T cell receptor beta chain was profiled in a study of T-cell reconstitution after alpha-beta-depleted transplantation in children. J gave up 0 bases and V 4 bases, and 10 bases lay outside the gene matches. The CDR3 contains 18 residues. Germline V gene sequence: CDR1 SGDLS, CDR2 YYNGEE. The table lists this clonotype with many counts. Unique molecular identifiers were incorporated during preparation of the TCRbeta library. MiXCR, run by TCRdb on the PCR reads, gives a single entry per CDR3 protein. The sample includes 300,000 to 400,000 distinct CDR3 sequences, around 15% of them seen just once.

This sequence originates from a male patient aged 2 to 10 who had a stem cell transplant for acute lymphoblastic leukemia, so the T cells may come from the graft donor. The sequencing here drew on PBMCs, mostly from graft donor cells, taken 360 days after TCRalphabeta/CD19-depleted stem cell transplant. V usage is TRBV9 and J usage is TRBJ2-7, with 13 bases identical to TRBD2. CDR3 coding DNA: TGTGCCAGCAGCCCTCGTCTTGGGACTAGCGGGAACTCCTACGAGCAGTACTTC. This translates into CASSPRLGTSGNSYEQYF.